Listed below are T cell receptor beta chains from one sample, sequenced in a study of coeliac disease. Only in-frame clones appear in the TCRdb table, and some are missing; sequencing was by immunoSEQ multiplex PCR. The profile shows roughly 5,100 clones, approximately 69% of them singletons. Sample: lymphocytes from the gut lamina propria. Receptor source: a woman aged 40 to 50. CDR3s include the opening cysteine and the closing phenylalanine or tryptophan. A D gene is named only where the DNA matches it firmly. Rows give clone size only sometimes, using once, few, many, or a class for an expanded clone.

clone size: NA; V gene: TRBV7-2; CDR3 length: 17; D gene: TRBD2; J gene: TRBJ2-1; CDR3 protein: CASSFQRTSGRVDEQFF; CDR3 DNA: TGTGCCAGCAGCTTTCAACGGACTAGCGGGAGAGTGGATGAGCAGTTCTTC
clone size: NA; V gene: TRBV5-4; CDR3 length: 14; D gene: NA; J gene: TRBJ1-5; CDR3 protein: CASSVGGDNQPQHF; CDR3 DNA: TGTGCCAGCAGCGTAGGGGGGGACAATCAGCCCCAGCATTTT
clone size: few; V gene: TRBV5-4; CDR3 length: 15; D gene: TRBD1; J gene: TRBJ2-3; CDR3 protein: CASSLRSPGGDTQYF; CDR3 DNA: TGTGCCAGCAGCCTCAGATCCCCAGGGGGAGATACGCAGTATTTT
clone size: NA; V gene: TRBV9; CDR3 length: 14; D gene: TRBD1; J gene: TRBJ1-4; CDR3 protein: CASSRTGRNEKLFF; CDR3 DNA: TGTGCCAGCAGTCGGACAGGACGTAATGAAAAACTGTTTTTT
clone size: NA; V gene: TRBV6-6; CDR3 length: 15; D gene: NA; J gene: TRBJ1-3; CDR3 protein: CASSYPDISGNTIYF; CDR3 DNA: TGTGCCAGCAGTTACCCCGACATCTCTGGAAACACCATATATTTT
clone size: NA; V gene: TRBV7-2; CDR3 length: 14; D gene: TRBD1; J gene: TRBJ2-7; CDR3 protein: CASSLVSGGNEQYF; CDR3 DNA: TGTGCCAGCAGCTTAGTTTCAGGGGGCAACGAGCAGTACTTC
clone size: few; V gene: TRBV4-1; CDR3 length: 15; D gene: TRBD1; J gene: TRBJ2-5; CDR3 protein: CASSQGTGSRETQYF; CDR3 DNA: TGCGCCAGCAGCCAAGGGACAGGGTCCAGAGAGACCCAGTACTTC
clone size: medium-sized; V gene: TRBV6-5; CDR3 length: 16; D gene: TRBD1; J gene: TRBJ1-2; CDR3 protein: CASSYGAGAGGYGYTF; CDR3 DNA: TGTGCCAGCAGTTACGGAGCAGGGGCAGGGGGCTATGGCTACACCTTC
clone size: NA; V gene: TRBV5-1; CDR3 length: 12; D gene: NA; J gene: TRBJ2-3; CDR3 protein: CASSHGVDTQYF; CDR3 DNA: TGCGCCAGCAGCCATGGAGTAGATACGCAGTATTTT
clone size: NA; V gene: TRBV29-1; CDR3 length: 11; D gene: NA; J gene: TRBJ1-1; CDR3 protein: CSVGVNTEAFF; CDR3 DNA: TGCAGCGTTGGAGTGAACACTGAAGCTTTCTTT
clone size: NA; V gene: TRBV5-1; CDR3 length: 15; D gene: NA; J gene: TRBJ1-1; CDR3 protein: CASSLEGHPNTEAFF; CDR3 DNA: TGCGCCAGCAGCTTGGAGGGACACCCGAACACTGAAGCTTTCTTT
clone size: NA; V gene: TRBV7-9; CDR3 length: 14; D gene: NA; J gene: TRBJ1-2; CDR3 protein: CASSLNSQYYGYTF; CDR3 DNA: TGTGCCAGCAGCTTAAACAGCCAGTACTATGGCTACACCTTC
clone size: NA; V gene: TRBV6-1; CDR3 length: 13; D gene: TRBD1; J gene: TRBJ1-2; CDR3 protein: CASSVQGSYGYTF; CDR3 DNA: TGTGCCAGCAGTGTACAGGGGAGCTATGGCTACACCTTC
clone size: NA; V gene: TRBV6-1; CDR3 length: 16; D gene: TRBD2; J gene: TRBJ2-7; CDR3 protein: CASSEIAGQSSYEQYF; CDR3 DNA: TGTGCCAGCAGTGAAATAGCGGGGCAGAGCTCCTACGAGCAGTACTTC
clone size: few; V gene: TRBV4-1; CDR3 length: 13; D gene: NA; J gene: TRBJ1-4; CDR3 protein: CASSQDSDEKLFF; CDR3 DNA: TGCGCCAGCAGCCAAGATAGCGATGAAAAACTGTTTTTT
clone size: NA; V gene: TRBV28; CDR3 length: 17; D gene: TRBD1; J gene: TRBJ1-3; CDR3 protein: CASRLTGGGWSGNTIYF; CDR3 DNA: TGTGCCAGCAGGTTGACCGGAGGGGGCTGGTCTGGAAACACCATATATTTT
clone size: NA; V gene: TRBV5-1; CDR3 length: 15; D gene: NA; J gene: TRBJ1-1; CDR3 protein: CASSQKVGANTEAFF; CDR3 DNA: TGCGCCAGCAGTCAAAAGGTTGGGGCGAACACTGAAGCTTTCTTT
clone size: once; V gene: TRBV28; CDR3 length: 13; D gene: NA; J gene: TRBJ2-7; CDR3 protein: CASSAPQRDKQYF; CDR3 DNA: TGTGCCAGCAGTGCCCCCCAACGGGATAAGCAGTACTTC
clone size: NA; V gene: TRBV28; CDR3 length: 15; D gene: TRBD2; J gene: TRBJ2-7; CDR3 protein: CASSPSGSRSYEQYF; CDR3 DNA: TGTGCCAGCAGCCCTAGCGGGAGCCGCTCCTACGAGCAGTACTTC
clone size: NA; V gene: TRBV20-1; CDR3 length: 10; D gene: NA; J gene: TRBJ2-5; CDR3 protein: CSANGRDKYF; CDR3 DNA: TGCAGCGCTAACGGGCGGGATAAGTACTTC
clone size: few; V gene: TRBV7-4; CDR3 length: 21; D gene: TRBD2; J gene: TRBJ2-7; CDR3 protein: CASSLFTGRLYRLAGGDEQYF; CDR3 DNA: TGTGCCAGCAGCTTATTTACCGGGCGACTCTATAGGCTAGCGGGAGGTGACGAGCAGTACTTC
clone size: NA; V gene: TRBV9; CDR3 length: 14; D gene: NA; J gene: TRBJ2-7; CDR3 protein: CASSVASGDYEQYF; CDR3 DNA: TGTGCCAGCAGCGTAGCTTCAGGGGACTACGAGCAGTACTTC
clone size: NA; V gene: TRBV7-2; CDR3 length: 12; D gene: TRBD1; J gene: TRBJ2-5; CDR3 protein: CASSRQGQTQYF; CDR3 DNA: TGTGCCAGCAGCCGACAGGGGCAGACCCAGTACTTC
clone size: NA; V gene: TRBV28; CDR3 length: 15; D gene: NA; J gene: TRBJ2-1; CDR3 protein: CASSLRQGGSNEQFF; CDR3 DNA: TGTGCCAGCAGTTTGAGGCAGGGGGGAAGCAATGAGCAGTTCTTC
clone size: once; V gene: TRBV7-2; CDR3 length: 15; D gene: TRBD1; J gene: TRBJ1-1; CDR3 protein: CASRKEQGMNTEAFF; CDR3 DNA: TGTGCCAGCAGAAAGGAACAGGGGATGAACACTGAAGCTTTCTTT
clone size: few; V gene: TRBV11-2; CDR3 length: 14; D gene: NA; J gene: TRBJ2-7; CDR3 protein: CASSSAGVSYEQYF; CDR3 DNA: TGTGCCAGCAGCTCGGCAGGGGTTTCCTACGAGCAGTACTTC
clone size: few; V gene: TRBV6-5; CDR3 length: 15; D gene: TRBD1; J gene: TRBJ1-2; CDR3 protein: CASSYGTGDYYGYTF; CDR3 DNA: TGTGCCAGCAGTTACGGGACAGGGGATTACTATGGCTACACCTTC
clone size: NA; V gene: TRBV29-1; CDR3 length: 13; D gene: NA; J gene: TRBJ1-2; CDR3 protein: CSGGSGGRYGYTF; CDR3 DNA: TGCAGCGGAGGGTCGGGGGGACGGTATGGCTACACCTTC
clone size: NA; V gene: TRBV6-5; CDR3 length: 15; D gene: NA; J gene: TRBJ2-1; CDR3 protein: CASSQWRSGEGEQFF; CDR3 DNA: TGTGCCAGCAGTCAGTGGCGCTCGGGGGAAGGTGAGCAGTTCTTC
clone size: few; V gene: TRBV29-1; CDR3 length: 13; D gene: NA; J gene: TRBJ2-6; CDR3 protein: CSVGGAGANVLTF; CDR3 DNA: TGCAGCGTTGGAGGTGCTGGGGCCAACGTCCTGACTTTC
clone size: few; V gene: TRBV29-1; CDR3 length: 15; D gene: NA; J gene: TRBJ1-3; CDR3 protein: CSVEDPGFSGNTIYF; CDR3 DNA: TGCAGCGTTGAAGATCCAGGCTTCTCTGGAAACACCATATATTTT
clone size: NA; V gene: TRBV7-2; CDR3 length: 15; D gene: NA; J gene: TRBJ2-2; CDR3 protein: CASSQAQGSIGELFF; CDR3 DNA: TGTGCCAGCAGCCAGGCCCAGGGGTCAATTGGGGAGCTGTTTTTT
clone size: few; V gene: TRBV28; CDR3 length: 15; D gene: NA; J gene: TRBJ1-5; CDR3 protein: CASSLTGMGNQPQHF; CDR3 DNA: TGTGCCAGCAGTTTAACAGGGATGGGCAATCAGCCCCAGCATTTT
clone size: NA; V gene: TRBV7-3; CDR3 length: 14; D gene: NA; J gene: TRBJ1-1; CDR3 protein: CASSVTGLGTEAFF; CDR3 DNA: TGTGCCAGCAGCGTGACAGGACTGGGGACTGAAGCTTTCTTT
clone size: NA; V gene: TRBV11-3; CDR3 length: 13; D gene: TRBD1; J gene: TRBJ2-7; CDR3 protein: CASSKGQGGEQYF; CDR3 DNA: TGTGCCAGCAGCAAAGGACAGGGTGGCGAGCAGTACTTC
clone size: NA; V gene: TRBV28; CDR3 length: 13; D gene: NA; J gene: TRBJ2-5; CDR3 protein: CASSPTRPETQYF; CDR3 DNA: TGTGCCAGCAGCCCCACTAGGCCGGAGACCCAGTACTTC
clone size: NA; V gene: TRBV6-5; CDR3 length: 13; D gene: NA; J gene: TRBJ2-7; CDR3 protein: CASSAQGGYEQYF; CDR3 DNA: TGTGCCAGCAGTGCCCAGGGTGGCTACGAGCAGTACTTC
clone size: NA; V gene: TRBV10-3; CDR3 length: 15; D gene: TRBD1; J gene: TRBJ1-2; CDR3 protein: CAISESTGGIRGYTF; CDR3 DNA: TGTGCCATCAGTGAGTCGACAGGGGGAATAAGGGGCTACACCTTC
clone size: few; V gene: TRBV5-4; CDR3 length: 15; D gene: NA; J gene: TRBJ1-1; CDR3 protein: CASSLGVPGSTEAFF; CDR3 DNA: TGTGCCAGCAGCTTAGGTGTTCCGGGAAGCACTGAAGCTTTCTTT
clone size: NA; V gene: TRBV19; CDR3 length: 17; D gene: TRBD1; J gene: TRBJ2-3; CDR3 protein: CASSIKGGSYSTDTQYF; CDR3 DNA: TGTGCCAGTAGTATTAAAGGGGGCAGCTACTCCACAGATACGCAGTATTTT
clone size: NA; V gene: TRBV5-4; CDR3 length: 15; D gene: TRBD1; J gene: TRBJ2-3; CDR3 protein: CASSSGTGGAYTQYF; CDR3 DNA: TGTGCCAGCAGCTCCGGGACAGGGGGCGCGTATACGCAGTATTTT
clone size: NA; V gene: TRBV28; CDR3 length: 14; D gene: NA; J gene: TRBJ2-5; CDR3 protein: CASSLSRVRETQYF; CDR3 DNA: TGTGCCAGCAGTTTAAGCAGGGTCCGGGAGACCCAGTACTTC
clone size: few; V gene: TRBV5-4; CDR3 length: 14; D gene: TRBD1; J gene: TRBJ1-1; CDR3 protein: CASSWTGMNTEAFF; CDR3 DNA: TGTGCCAGCAGCTGGACAGGGATGAACACTGAAGCTTTCTTT
clone size: NA; V gene: TRBV29-1; CDR3 length: 13; D gene: NA; J gene: TRBJ2-2; CDR3 protein: CSAETAYTGELFF; CDR3 DNA: TGCAGCGCTGAAACAGCATACACCGGGGAGCTGTTTTTT
clone size: NA; V gene: TRBV28; CDR3 length: 17; D gene: TRBD2; J gene: TRBJ2-2; CDR3 protein: CASRPTSGRVDTGELFF; CDR3 DNA: TGTGCCAGCAGGCCGACTAGCGGGAGGGTAGACACCGGGGAGCTGTTTTTT
clone size: NA; V gene: TRBV5-1; CDR3 length: 14; D gene: NA; J gene: TRBJ1-1; CDR3 protein: CASSPSPGDTEAFF; CDR3 DNA: TGCGCCAGCAGCCCCTCCCCGGGAGACACTGAAGCTTTCTTT
clone size: NA; V gene: TRBV7-8; CDR3 length: 13; D gene: NA; J gene: TRBJ1-1; CDR3 protein: CASRIYEGTEAFF; CDR3 DNA: TGTGCCAGCAGGATTTATGAGGGCACTGAAGCTTTCTTT
clone size: NA; V gene: TRBV11-2; CDR3 length: 15; D gene: NA; J gene: TRBJ1-1; CDR3 protein: CASSFDWGEITEAFF; CDR3 DNA: TGTGCCAGCAGCTTTGATTGGGGGGAGATCACTGAAGCTTTCTTT
clone size: few; V gene: TRBV28; CDR3 length: 15; D gene: NA; J gene: TRBJ2-4; CDR3 protein: CASSLVGQAKNIQYF; CDR3 DNA: TGTGCCAGCAGTTTAGTTGGCCAAGCCAAAAACATTCAGTACTTC
clone size: NA; V gene: TRBV6-5; CDR3 length: 14; D gene: NA; J gene: TRBJ1-3; CDR3 protein: CASGLQGSGNTIYF; CDR3 DNA: TGTGCCAGCGGGTTACAGGGCTCTGGAAACACCATATATTTT